The 16 T cell receptor beta chains reported below all come from one sample, sequenced in a study of T-cell memory formation after mild COVID-19. TCRdb itself ran the 5' RACE reads through MiXCR, one entry per CDR3 protein. The sample includes 90,000 to 120,000 distinct CDR3 sequences, roughly 10% seen only once; the top ten take approximately 40%. The sequenced material came from PBMCs or a T cell subset sorted from them (not recorded which). These receptors came from a man aged 18 to 29 who had mild COVID-19 (a few samples of this study predate the infection). Cell type and time point are not known.

This clonotype appeared many times. The chain carries TRBV6-2 or TRBV6-3 and TRBJ2-2, with a weak D call TRBD1 (6 bases). Per germline, CDR1 MNHEY and CDR2 SVGEGT. The CDR3 totals 17 residues. Between the trimmed V and J ends, which lost 2 bases and 1 base, there was a span of 14 bases. CDR3 sequence reads: CASSYLPSTGNTGELFF. DNA for the CDR3: TGTGCCAGCAGTTACCTCCCGTCGACAGGGAACACCGGGGAGCTGTTTTTT.

This clonotype has just a few counts. The chain employs TRBV4-3 and TRBJ2-2, with 7 bases matching TRBD2. Germline lookup yields CDR1 LGHNA and CDR2 YSLEER. V lost 3 bases to trimming and J lost 5 bases; unmatched junction nucleotides: 9. This CDR3 has 16 residues. This chain's CDR3 is CASSHPGLPGTGELFF. The CDR3, as DNA: TGCGCCAGCAGCCATCCGGGACTACCTGGGACCGGGGAGCTGTTTTTT.

The chain employs TRBV7-2 and TRBJ2-7; D is perhaps TRBD1 (6 bases). The CDR3 has 14 amino acids. Germline V lookup: CDR1 SGHTA, CDR2 FQGNSA. The ends were cut back, 0 bases at V and 4 bases at J, with 10 bases in the middle. CDR3 sequence reads: CASSLAQQGYEQYF. DNA of the CDR3: TGTGCCAGCAGCTTAGCCCAACAGGGATACGAGCAGTACTTC. Complete variable domain (other parts from reference TRBV7-2 and TRBJ2-7): GAGVSQSPSNKVTEKGKDVELRCDPISGHTALYWYRQSLGQGLEFLIYFQGNSAPDKSGLPSDRFSAERTGGSVSTLTIQRTQQEDSAVYLCASSLAQQGYEQYFGPGTRLTVT.

The chain uses TRBV10-3 and TRBJ1-5; D gene ambiguous. Per germline, CDR1 ENHRY and CDR2 SYGVKD. The CDR3 sequence is 13 residues long. The V end was cut by 2 bases, the J end by 9 bases, with 11 bases between. This CDR3 reads CAISEPLGRPQHF. The CDR3 region has the DNA TGTGCCATCAGTGAGCCCCTCGGGAGGCCCCAGCATTTT.

This clonotype was counted ten times or more. CDR3 nucleotide sequence: TGCGCCAGCAGCCAAGTCCACAAGCTAGGTCCAAATGCCGGGGAGCTGTTTTTT. Protein sequence: CASSQVHKLGPNAGELFF. V is TRBV4-1 and J is TRBJ2-2; D remains ambiguous. CDR1 MGHRA and CDR2 YSYEKL come from the germline V gene. This CDR3 is built from 18 residues. Trimming took 1 base from V and 6 from J, leaving 21 bases between them.

This clonotype has only a few counts. The CDR3 bases are TGTGCCAGCAGCTCTGGACTAGCGGGGGGTGGAAACATTCAGTACTTC. Translating it yields CASSSGLAGGGNIQYF. The rearrangement links TRBV11-2 to TRBJ2-4; TRBD2 aligns across 14 bases. The V segment lost 4 bases and the J segment 6 bases; nucleotides outside the gene matches: 5. Germline CDR1 and CDR2: SGHAT and FQNNGV. This CDR3 contains 16 residues.

This chain joins TRBV25-1 and TRBJ2-4; possibly TRBD2 for D (6 bases). Trimming took off 7 bases at V and 0 bases at J, with 22 bases between the two ends. CDR3 size: 18 residues. Germline CDR1 is MGHDK and CDR2 is SYGVNS. The CDR3 DNA reads as TGTGCCAGCATAAGGGAGGTGCAGGACTATCTAGCCAAAAACATTCAGTACTTC. It specifies CASIREVQDYLAKNIQYF.

The chain has TRBV20-1 and TRBJ1-2; D gene uncertain. This CDR3 region has 18 residues. CDR1 is DFQATT, CDR2 SNEGSKA, per germline (reference sequence). Trimming cost V 4 bases and J 1 base, with 25 bases left between them. CDR3 DNA: TGCAGTGCTACCAATATGGACGGACTACTTTTCTATAACTATGGCTACACCTTC. It yields the protein CSATNMDGLLFYNYGYTF.

This clonotype was counted between two and nine times. This chain uses TRBV12-3 or TRBV12-4 with TRBJ2-7, with 10 bases that match TRBD1. The V and J ends lost 6 bases and 1 base, in that order; junction bases with no gene match: 9. The CDR3 spans 16 residues. The CDR3 DNA reads TGTGCCAGCAGCTCGTCAAGGGACAGGGGATCCTACGAGCAGTACGTC. It translates to CASSSSRDRGSYEQYV.

This clonotype was picked up a small number of times. The chain employs TRBV7-9 and TRBJ2-1; TRBD2 agrees at 9 bases. Germline loops: CDR1 SEHNR, CDR2 FQNEAQ (reference sequence). Losses at the gene ends were 5 bases for V and 5 bases for J; bases not matched to a gene: 10. The length of the CDR3 is 16 residues. DNA for the CDR3: TGTGCCAGCAGCACCTCCTTAGCGGGGGCCGACAATGAGCAGTTCTTC. As protein: CASSTSLAGADNEQFF.

This clonotype was found many times. This chain links TRBV6-5 with TRBJ2-5, with D tentatively TRBD1 or TRBD2 (5 bases each). The CDR3 is 13 residues long. V lost 8 bases and J lost 1, with 11 bases in between. Germline V lookup: CDR1 MNHEY, CDR2 SVGAGI. CDR3 sequence (DNA): TGTGCCAGCGGGGGACGTTTCCAAGAGACCCAGTACTTC. Its protein product is CASGGRFQETQYF.

This clonotype has just a few counts. J is TRBJ2-5 and V is TRBV4-1, with 12 bases lining up with TRBD2. J gave up 0 bases and V 3 bases, and 8 bases lay outside the gene matches. The CDR3 has 18 residues. CDR1 and CDR2 from the germline V gene are MGHRA and YSYEKL. The CDR3: CASSHRTSGARNQETQYF. CDR3 DNA sequence: TGCGCCAGCAGCCACCGGACTAGCGGGGCACGCAACCAAGAGACCCAGTACTTC.

The V call is TRBV9, the J call TRBJ2-1; D is unresolved. Trimming stripped 7 bases from V and 0 bases from J, with 11 bases between. This CDR3 has 14 residues. Germline-derived CDR1 and CDR2 are SGDLS and YYNGEE. CDR3 in amino acids: CASGLTASYNEQFF. The CDR3 coding sequence is TGTGCCAGCGGGCTCACAGCCTCCTACAATGAGCAGTTCTTC.

Notes on this clonotype: Being one base from a much bigger clone, this may be a read error. The CDR3 DNA sequence: TGCAGTGCTAGTACGGGGTTGGTGTGGGAGACCAAGTACTTC. Protein product: CSASTGLVWETKYF. This sequence joins TRBV20-1 and TRBJ2-5, with D perhaps TRBD2 (5 bases). CDR1 and CDR2 from the germline V gene are DFQATT and SNEGSKA (reference sequence). CDR3 size: 14 residues.

Here the CDR3 reads CASSLGVGQPQHF. The CDR3 nucleotides read TGTGCCAGCAGTTTGGGGGTTGGACAGCCCCAGCATTTT. V and J are TRBV27 and TRBJ1-5, with a possible D match to TRBD1 (5 bases). Trimming took off 3 bases at V and 7 bases at J, with 10 bases between the two ends. Germline CDR1 and CDR2: MNHEY and SMNVEV (reference sequence). This CDR3 has 13 residues.

The chain joins TRBV27 to TRBJ2-1, with D possibly being TRBD1 (6 bases). Germline assignment: CDR1 MNHEY and CDR2 SMNVEV (reference sequence). Trimming removed 6 bases from V and 0 bases from J, with 9 bases in between. This CDR3 is 14 amino acids long. The CDR3 region has the DNA TGTGCCAGCAGACAGGGAGTCTCCTACAATGAGCAGTTCTTC. Translated, it gives CASRQGVSYNEQFF.